The 18 T cell receptor beta chains presented below share a single source sample, sequenced in a study of shared T cell receptors in the human thymus. The repertoire was sequenced with immunoSEQ multiplex PCR; TCRdb's copy has only in-frame clones and lacks some. Found here are approximately 490,000 clones, approximately 80% of them singletons; the top ten hold around 0.012%. The data also belong to a second study, concerning human thymus T cells.

Sequencing was carried out using thymocytes. The receptors originated from a boy under three years old with a congenital heart defect.

This clone was counted a single time. This chain uses TRBV4-3 with TRBJ2-2; D perhaps matches TRBD2 (5 bases). Germline V gene data show CDR1 as LGHNA and CDR2 as YSLEER. The CDR3 has 15 amino acids. Trimming left V 0 bases short and J 3 bases short, with 8 bases between. CDR3 nucleotides: TGCGCCAGCAGCCAAGAGGACTTTTACACCGGGGAGCTGTTTTTT. Its protein product is CASSQEDFYTGELFF.

V is TRBV29-1 and J is TRBJ2-7, with 10 bases lining up with TRBD2. The CDR3 contains 13 residues. The V gene end was trimmed by 8 bases and the J gene end by 5 bases; junction bases not matched to a gene: 9. Germline values: CDR1 SQVTM, CDR2 ANQGSEA. CDR3 DNA sequence: TGCAGCACCACTCTAGCGGGAGAGGACGAGCAGTACTTC. Protein product: CSTTLAGEDEQYF.

V is TRBV7-2 and J is TRBJ1-2; 9 bases are shared with TRBD1. The junction had 8 bases not matched to a gene; V was cut back by 10 bases and J by 5 bases. The CDR3 contains 13 residues. The germline V gene encodes CDR1 SGHTA and CDR2 FQGNSA. Written as DNA, the CDR3 is TGTGCCACCTGCCGGGACAGGGTTTATGGCTACACCTTC. It translates to CATCRDRVYGYTF.

The chain joins TRBV4-3 to TRBJ1-5, with D tentatively TRBD1 (6 bases). This CDR3 comprises 17 residues. The V end was cut by 0 bases, the J end by 3 bases, with 15 bases between. Per germline, CDR1 LGHNA and CDR2 YSLEER. CDR3 sequence (DNA): TGCGCCAGCAGCCAAGATCGGGCAGGGGCCTTCAATCAGCCCCAGCATTTT. It translates to CASSQDRAGAFNQPQHF.

This clone was seen once. The V and J genes are TRBV6-1 and TRBJ2-7, with 10 nucleotides matching TRBD1. Per germline, CDR1 MNHNS and CDR2 SASEGT. The CDR3 is made up of 15 amino acids. J was trimmed by 4 bases and V by 5 bases; bases with no gene match: 8. The CDR3 loop is CASSSPGQGLYEQYF. The DNA of the CDR3 is TGTGCCAGCAGTTCTCCGGGACAGGGGTTATACGAGCAGTACTTC.

The chain couples TRBV27 to TRBJ2-1, with D possibly matching TRBD2 (6 bases). V lost 6 bases to trimming and J lost 1 base, with 19 bases between them. This CDR3 has 17 amino acids. Looked up from germline, CDR1 is MNHEY and CDR2 is SMNVEV (reference sequence). DNA of the CDR3: TGTGCCAGCAGCCCACGGCGACGACGGGGGTCCTACAATGAGCAGTTCTTC. This codes for CASSPRRRRGSYNEQFF.

The gene calls are TRBV4-2 and TRBJ2-3, with 12 positions matching TRBD2. The CDR3 is 17 residues long. V gave up 2 bases and J gave up 2 bases; unmatched junction bases: 5. Germline-derived CDR1 and CDR2 are LGHNA and YNFKEQ. CDR3 protein: CASSQNGLAGITDTQYF. In nucleotides, the CDR3 is TGTGCCAGCAGCCAAAATGGACTAGCGGGGATCACAGATACGCAGTATTTT.

This rearrangement joins TRBV5-1 to TRBJ2-3, with D maybe TRBD2 (5 bases). V gave up 1 base and J gave up 4 bases, with 19 bases separating them. The germline V gene encodes CDR1 SGHRS and CDR2 YFSETQ. This CDR3 has 17 amino acids. CDR3 loop: CASSLNPPGSRADTQYF. The DNA of the CDR3 is TGCGCCAGCAGCTTGAACCCCCCGGGATCCCGTGCAGATACGCAGTATTTT.

There are a few counts of this clone. The chain uses TRBV6-1 and TRBJ2-7; 8 nucleotides align to TRBD2. V dropped 2 bases and J dropped 3; count of bases not matched to a gene: 12. CDR1 is MNHNS, CDR2 SASEGT, per germline. This CDR3 contains 17 residues. CDR3 sequence: CASSEYPRGTRYYEQYF. The CDR3 DNA follows: TGTGCCAGCAGTGAATACCCCCGGGGGACTAGATACTACGAGCAGTACTTC.

In DNA form, the CDR3 reads TGTGCCAGCAGCCCTACGGCCTATCTGGGGCCTTACGAGCAGTACTTC. Translating gives CASSPTAYLGPYEQYF. This chain links TRBV14 with TRBJ2-7; possible D gene TRBD1, 5 bases. The length of the CDR3 is 16 residues. The germline V and J ends were trimmed by 4 bases and 4 bases, with 20 bases remaining between them. The germline gives CDR1 SGHDN, CDR2 FVKESK.

This clone came up once. V is TRBV23-1 and J is TRBJ1-2, with 9 bases matching TRBD1. TRBV23-1 is marked as an open reading frame, function uncertain. With V trimmed by 4 bases and J by 5 bases, 8 bases remained unmatched. The CDR3 covers 15 residues. CDR3 coding DNA: TGCGCCAGCAGTCTGGGGGACAGGGTGCTATATGGCTACACCTTC. Protein sequence: CASSLGDRVLYGYTF.

The CDR3 loop is CSVEIRVVSTDTQYF. CDR3 in DNA: TGCAGCGTTGAGATCAGGGTGGTTAGCACAGATACGCAGTATTTT. The V and J genes are TRBV29-1 and TRBJ2-3; D possibly corresponds to TRBD1 (5 bases). CDR3 length: 15 residues. V lost 3 bases, J lost 0 bases, and 13 bases lay in between. Germline lookup yields CDR1 SQVTM and CDR2 ANQGSEA.

This chain uses TRBV11-3 with TRBJ1-1; 11 bases fit TRBD1. This CDR3 is built from 16 residues. The junction had 6 bases not matched to a gene; V was cut back by 0 bases and J by 6 bases. Germline CDR1 is SGHNT and CDR2 is YENEEA. The DNA for the CDR3 is TGTGCCAGCAGCTTAGATGGGGGACAGGGGGGGCCTGAAGCTTTCTTT. Translation: CASSLDGGQGGPEAFF.

The chain carries TRBV27 and TRBJ2-3, with D perhaps TRBD2 (6 bases). V lost 2 bases and J 4 bases, leaving 13 bases between the germline ends. This CDR3 has 15 residues. The germline V gene has CDR1 MNHEY and CDR2 SMNVEV (reference sequence). This CDR3 is CASSLAVWEADTQYF. In DNA form, the CDR3 reads TGTGCCAGCAGTTTAGCCGTATGGGAGGCAGATACGCAGTATTTT.

V gene TRBV7-2 combines with J gene TRBJ1-2; D unresolved. Deletions cut 1 base from V and 4 bases from J, with 13 bases between. CDR3 length equals 15 residues. Germline assignment: CDR1 SGHTA and CDR2 FQGNSA. CDR3 sequence (DNA): TGTGCCAGCAGCTTAGAAGAATGGGCAGTCTATGGCTACACCTTC. It codes for CASSLEEWAVYGYTF.

The V call is TRBV27, the J call TRBJ1-1; a possible D gene is TRBD1 (6 bases). This CDR3 spans 15 amino acids. Germline V lookup: CDR1 MNHEY, CDR2 SMNVEV (reference sequence). Trimming removed 0 bases at V and 6 bases at J, with 14 bases between. The CDR3, as DNA: TGTGCCAGCAGTTTATCCCCCCTACCAGGGGCTGAAGCTTTCTTT. Residues: CASSLSPLPGAEAFF.

The CDR3, as DNA: TGCGCCAGCAGCCAAGTATTCCCCCAGCGGGATGAGCAGTTCTTC. This sequence encodes CASSQVFPQRDEQFF. The rearrangement links TRBV4-1 to TRBJ2-1; TRBD2 is a possible D gene (6 bases). The CDR3 has 15 residues. Deletions cut 1 base from V and 8 bases from J, with 15 bases between. The V gene's germline CDR1 is MGHRA and CDR2 YSYEKL.

This chain links TRBV11-2 with TRBJ1-1, with 8 positions matching TRBD1. The CDR3 extends over 15 amino acids. The V gene end was trimmed by 6 bases and the J gene end by 0 bases; junction bases not matched to a gene: 6. Germline CDR1 and CDR2: SGHAT and FQNNGV. This CDR3 is CASSYRGYLNTEAFF. CDR3 DNA sequence: TGTGCCAGCAGTTACAGGGGGTATTTGAACACTGAAGCTTTCTTT.